A single sample is the source of the 9 T cell receptor beta chains below, sequenced in a study of T cells in Graves' hyperthyroidism and ophthalmopathy. Researchers took RNA transcripts and amplified the TCR beta CDR3 regions from them. An initial round of RT-PCR targeting the TCR CDR3 relied on the HTBI primer set. Each CDR3 protein is one row after TCRdb ran MiXCR on the multiplex PCR reads. The data show hundreds of thousands of distinct CDR3 sequences, around 15% seen once. The sequenced sample was blood. The origin of the receptors is a woman under 30 with Graves' hyperthyroidism.

This clonotype was counted ten times or more. The rearrangement joins TRBV30 to TRBJ2-3; TRBD2 aligns across 8 bases. Germline V gene data show CDR1 as GTSNPN and CDR2 as SVGIG (reference sequence). This CDR3 has 16 amino acids. V lost 4 bases, J lost 2 bases, and 11 bases stayed unmatched. The CDR3 loop is CAWTKVLAETTDTQYF. CDR3 coding DNA: TGTGCCTGGACAAAGGTACTAGCGGAGACCACAGATACGCAGTATTTT.

The sample holds a few counts of this clonotype. The J gene is TRBJ2-1, the V gene TRBV30; D remains ambiguous. Germline CDR1 GTSNPN, CDR2 SVGIG (reference sequence). The germline V and J ends were trimmed by 2 bases and 5 bases, with 7 bases remaining between them. This CDR3 is built from 12 residues. The CDR3 DNA follows: TGTGCCTGGAGTCCTCAGAACAATGAGCAGTTCTTC. Encoded protein: CAWSPQNNEQFF.

V usage is TRBV6-1 and J usage is TRBJ1-6, with 7 bases lining up with TRBD1. This CDR3 region has 16 residues. J was trimmed by 7 bases and V by 4 bases; bases with no gene match: 10. CDR1 is MNHNS and CDR2 is SASEGT in the germline V gene. The CDR3 nucleotides read TGTGCCAGCAGTGCTACGGGACAGCGATCCAATTCACCCCTCCACTTT. Residues: CASSATGQRSNSPLHF.

V usage is TRBV30 and J usage is TRBJ2-7; D gene unclear. The CDR3 loop spans 15 amino acids. Germline V CDR1 and CDR2: GTSNPN, SVGIG (reference sequence). V dropped 2 bases and J dropped 3 bases, with 17 bases sitting between them. The CDR3: CAWSPNRAAHYEQYF. DNA of the CDR3: TGTGCCTGGAGTCCCAACCGGGCGGCGCACTACGAGCAGTACTTC.

This clonotype has only a few counts. This sequence joins TRBV11-2 and TRBJ1-4; no definite D call. With 2 bases removed from V and 8 bases from J, the gap between germline ends came to 15 bases. The length of the CDR3 is 15 residues. From germline, CDR1 is SGHAT and CDR2 FQNNGV. CDR3 sequence (DNA): TGTGCCAGCAGCTTAAGACAAACCCTAAAGGAAAAACTGTTTTTT. It codes for CASSLRQTLKEKLFF.

The CDR3 sequence: CASSSDRDRVHGEQYF. The CDR3 DNA follows: TGTGCCAGCAGTTCCGACCGGGACAGGGTGCATGGCGAGCAGTACTTC. The chain is built from TRBV12-3 or TRBV12-4 and TRBJ2-7, with TRBD1 identical over 9 bases. CDR3 size: 16 residues. J gave up 6 bases and V 4 bases, and 13 bases lay outside the gene matches.

This clonotype showed up just a few times. In nucleotides, the CDR3 is TGTGCCAGCAGTTACGACAGGGTTGCTGAAGCTTTCTTT. Protein sequence: CASSYDRVAEAFF. J is TRBJ1-1 and V is TRBV6-5; TRBD1 aligns across 7 bases. The V gene end was trimmed by 2 bases and the J gene end by 6 bases; junction bases not matched to a gene: 3. The CDR3 consists of 13 residues. Germline lookup yields CDR1 MNHEY and CDR2 SVGAGI.

This clonotype was picked up many times. The J gene is TRBJ2-7, the V gene TRBV12-3 or TRBV12-4, with 7 bases identical to TRBD1. This CDR3 comprises 15 residues. The V gene end was trimmed by 3 bases and the J gene end by 3 bases; junction bases not matched to a gene: 8. This CDR3 is CASSFLTGWVYEQYF. In DNA form, the CDR3 reads TGTGCCAGCAGTTTCCTGACAGGGTGGGTCTACGAGCAGTACTTC.

In its sample, this clonotype was seen many times. The rearrangement joins TRBV7-2 to TRBJ2-3; 10 bases match TRBD2. The CDR3 covers 17 residues. The germline CDR1 and CDR2 sequences are SGHTA and FQGNSA. Trimming at V came to 4 bases and at J to 6 bases, leaving 13 bases not matched to a gene. CDR3 nucleotides: TGTGCCAGCAGCTCTTTTCCACTAGCGGGATTTTATGATACGCAGTATTTT. This codes for CASSSFPLAGFYDTQYF.